This T cell receptor (beta chain) was recovered during a study of T cells in Graves' hyperthyroidism and ophthalmopathy (dated by TCRdb to between 2018 and 2021). Regarding the complete study: Peripheral blood was sampled at the time of initial diagnosis, prior to any treatment. Thyroid tissue and blood T-cell repertoires from six or seven Graves' hyperthyroidism patients were also compared in the study. The 75 to 100 discovery patients were divided at random into training and test sets in a 7:3 ratio. Whether ophthalmopathy could be predicted prospectively was tested in an independent validation cohort made up of roughly 19 hyperthyroidism patients plus 17 patients who later progressed to ophthalmopathy. A discovery cohort of fewer than 110 patients, 43 with Graves' ophthalmopathy and approximately 57 with stable Graves' hyperthyroidism, was used to find distinguishing TCR V-J signatures. The paper describes TCR Vbeta CDR3 sequencing of 140 or so peripheral blood samples, made up of under 50 ophthalmopathy patients, 70 to 75 hyperthyroidism patients and 17 progressor patients. Following sampling, methimazole starting at 30 mg daily was given to hyperthyroidism patients, and high-dose intravenous methylprednisolone was given to ophthalmopathy patients.

General conclusions and limits of the study: No statistical method was used to set the sample size in advance, and investigators knew the group allocation. During validation, the model predicted progression to ophthalmopathy a median of about 5.9 months ahead of onset, with almost 71% sensitivity and 72% to 85% specificity. Ophthalmopathy was separated from stable hyperthyroidism by a 13 V-J signature model, with over 85% sensitivity and about 81% specificity obtained in cross-validation and 80%/75% obtained in testing. Most expanded thyroid clonotypes (frequency above 0.001) were also detected in blood, a finding suggesting that blood repertoires may reflect thyroid immune responses.

Moderately to severely active disease, a Clinical Activity Score of at least 3, a NOSPECS grade of at least 4, and a duration under 3 months were present in ophthalmopathy patients. Any patient with an uncontrolled infection, another autoimmune disease, pregnancy or lactation was excluded. Clinical symptoms, serum thyroxine and TRAb, thyroid ultrasound, and orbital computed tomography formed the basis for the diagnoses. Ficoll-Paque density gradient centrifugation was used to isolate PBMCs from approximately 11 ml of fresh peripheral blood. Total RNA was extracted using Trizol reagent, and RNA quality was assessed on an Agilent 2100 Bioanalyzer. The TCR beta CDR3 regions were amplified from the RNA transcripts. The TCR CDR3 was subjected to a first round of RT-PCR using the HTBI primer set and the Qiagen OneStep RT-PCR kit. Libraries were constructed in a second round of multiplex PCR, after which size selection and purification were performed. Libraries were sequenced paired-end with 100 bp reads on an Illumina HiSeq2000. As for the authors' bioinformatics: SOAPnuke was used to process the raw data, throwing out any read that contained adapters or uncalled bases, had a mean Phred below 15, or lacked an exact constant-primer or identifier match. High-quality paired reads were merged with COPE v1.2.5, and unique nucleotide sequences were defined as clonotypes. Clonotypes were aligned to IMGT TRBV, TRBD and TRBJ reference segments using MiTCR v1.1. The analysis was restricted to V-J combinations with a frequency above 0.0001, which together covered approximately 99% of the repertoires. The TCS score was defined as F50 (clonal expansion) divided by E x V (chaos), with BLOSUM62-based TCRdist calculated between CDR3 peptides within each V-J. Welch's t-statistics and random forest reduced fewer than 550 V-J features to about 13, which were used in a naive Bayes classifier (R e1071). Starting from the raw public reads, TCRdb applied fastp trimming at Q25, assembled clones with MiXCR and retained in-frame beta chains. Duplicate CDR3 protein sequences are folded into a single record with the most common DNA and genes. For this entry, the V and J calls and clone size follow TCRdb and not the study's own pipeline. In this sample the table shows hundreds of thousands of distinct CDR3 sequences, approximately 20% of which occur a single time. The biggest ten clones account for over 45% of the sample.

This clonotype was seen ten or more times. There is no known antigen for this receptor. Base qualities are not at hand, and no much larger clone is one base apart. The sequenced sample consisted of blood. The source of this sequence is a middle-aged man with Graves' ophthalmopathy.

Here the CDR3 is given as CASSSGTVGTQYF. The nucleotide sequence reads as follows: TGTGCCAGCAGTTCCGGGACAGTAGGGACCCAGTACTTC. The sequence links TRBV28 to TRBJ2-5; 7 central nucleotides agree with TRBD1. Compared with germline, V lacks 4 bases and J lacks 7 bases; bases without a gene match: 6. From a lookup of the germline V gene, CDR1 and CDR2 are MDHEN and SYDVKM. From cysteine to phenylalanine, the CDR3 is 13 amino acids long. The DNA shown is the 39-base CDR3, in frame from base 1.